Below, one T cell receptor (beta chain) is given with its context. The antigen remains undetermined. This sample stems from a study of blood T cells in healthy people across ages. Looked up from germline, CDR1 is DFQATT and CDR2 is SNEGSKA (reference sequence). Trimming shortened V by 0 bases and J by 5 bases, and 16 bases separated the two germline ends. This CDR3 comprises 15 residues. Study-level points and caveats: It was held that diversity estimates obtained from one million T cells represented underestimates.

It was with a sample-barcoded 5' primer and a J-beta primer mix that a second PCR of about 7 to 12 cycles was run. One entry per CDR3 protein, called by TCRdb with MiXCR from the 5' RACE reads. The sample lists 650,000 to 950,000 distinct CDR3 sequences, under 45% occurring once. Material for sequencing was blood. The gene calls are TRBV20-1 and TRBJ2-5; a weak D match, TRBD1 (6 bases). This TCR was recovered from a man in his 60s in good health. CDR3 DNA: TGCAGTGCTAGAGATCTTACAGGGCCCCCGGAGACCCAGTACTTC. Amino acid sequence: CSARDLTGPPETQYF.